The 25 T cell receptor beta chains reported below all come from one sample, sequenced in a study of T-cell reconstitution after alpha-beta-depleted transplantation in children. TCRbeta library preparation incorporated unique molecular identifiers. TCRdb reprocessed the PCR reads with MiXCR, giving one entry per CDR3 protein. The table has a few hundred thousand distinct CDR3 sequences, roughly 18% seen once. Sequences were derived from PBMCs from the stem cell graft donor, sampled from the stem cell graft. Receptors were obtained from a human donor who donated a stem cell graft to a child with acute lymphoblastic leukemia.

The rearrangement links TRBV20-1 to TRBJ1-4; TRBD1 is a possible D gene (5 bases). CDR1 is DFQATT, CDR2 SNEGSKA, per germline (reference sequence). The CDR3 is 13 amino acids. The CDR3 sequence: CSAIGATAEKLFF. CDR3 nucleotides: TGCAGCGCCATTGGGGCCACGGCGGAAAAACTGTTTTTT.

The chain is built from TRBV30 and TRBJ1-2, with D perhaps TRBD1 (6 bases). CDR1 is GTSNPN and CDR2 is SVGIG in the germline V gene (reference sequence). This CDR3 contains 12 residues. V gave up 3 bases and J gave up 5 bases, with 10 bases separating them. The CDR3 DNA follows: TGTGCCTGGAGGGACAGTGGATATGGCTACACCTTC. Translating it yields CAWRDSGYGYTF.

The chain uses TRBV7-8 and TRBJ2-5, with unresolved D. CDR3 length equals 14 residues. V lost 3 bases and J 5 bases, leaving 13 bases between the germline ends. The germline gives CDR1 SGHVS, CDR2 FQNEAQ. The CDR3, as DNA: TGTGCCAGCAGCTTGGAAAGGCGTCCCGAGACCCAGTACTTC. Its protein is CASSLERRPETQYF.

V usage is TRBV6-1 and J usage is TRBJ2-3; no clear D gene. Deletions cut 2 bases from V and 0 bases from J, with 9 bases between. This CDR3 is built from 15 residues. From germline, CDR1 is MNHNS and CDR2 SASEGT. The CDR3 spells CASSEFQASTDTQYF. The CDR3 DNA sequence: TGTGCCAGCAGTGAATTCCAGGCCAGCACAGATACGCAGTATTTT.

This clonotype was picked up a small number of times. This sequence joins TRBV14 and TRBJ2-6; D is ambiguous. CDR3 length: 16 amino acids. Looked up from germline, CDR1 is SGHDN and CDR2 is FVKESK. V was clipped by 0 bases and J by 1 base, with 7 bases between them. The CDR3 spells CASSQDEGSGANVLTF. DNA for the CDR3: TGTGCCAGCAGCCAAGATGAAGGATCTGGGGCCAACGTCCTGACTTTC. The full variable domain, with the rest looked up from reference TRBV14 and TRBJ2-6, is EAGVTQFPSHSVIEKGQTVTLRCDPISGHDNLYWYRRVMGKEIKFLLHFVKESKQDESGMPNNRFLAERTGGTYSTLKVQPAELEDSGVYFCASSQDEGSGANVLTFGAGSRLTVL.

This clonotype was found a few times. The genes are TRBV5-1 and TRBJ1-1; 9 bases agree with TRBD1. Germline V lookup: CDR1 SGHRS, CDR2 YFSETQ. CDR3 size: 15 residues. V lost 4 bases, J lost 4 bases, and 8 bases stayed unmatched. The CDR3 DNA reads TGCGCCAGCAGCCACCGACAGGACAGGGGCACTGAAGCTTTCTTT. Amino acid sequence: CASSHRQDRGTEAFF.

This clonotype has a handful of counts. This chain joins TRBV27 and TRBJ2-3, with D unclear. The CDR3 spans 15 residues. The germline CDR1 and CDR2 sequences are MNHEY and SMNVEV (reference sequence). Trimming removed 0 bases from V and 3 bases from J, with 10 bases in between. CDR3 DNA sequence: TGTGCCAGCAGTTTATCCCGGGCAGTGACAGATACGCAGTATTTT. Protein: CASSLSRAVTDTQYF.

The chain is built from TRBV29-1 and TRBJ1-1, with TRBD1 identical over 10 bases. This CDR3 comprises 13 residues. V was pared by 0 bases and J by 6 bases, with 1 base of the junction left unmatched. Germline CDR1 is SQVTM and CDR2 is ANQGSEA. The CDR3 here is CSVEEGQGAEAFF. The DNA of the CDR3 is TGCAGCGTTGAAGAAGGACAGGGGGCTGAAGCTTTCTTT.

This clonotype came up a few times. One junction end does not reproduce the germline sequence, and a read error may be involved. V and J are TRBV5-1 and TRBJ2-2; the D is unclear. The CDR3 is 14 amino acids. Germline CDR1 reads SGHRS; CDR2 reads YFSETQ. CDR3 residues: CASTLVMETGELFF. The CDR3 DNA reads as TGCGCCAGCACCTTGGTCATGGAAACCGGGGAGCTGTTTTTT. Supplemented by reference TRBV5-1 and TRBJ2-2, the full variable domain reads KAGVTQTPRYLIKTRGQQVTLSCSPISGHRSVSWYQQTPGQGLQFLFEYFSETQRNKGNFPGRFSGRQFSNSRSEMNVSTLELGDSALYLCASTLVMETGELFFGEGSRLTVL.

There are a few counts of this clonotype. This chain joins TRBV5-1 and TRBJ1-5; D is unresolved. The V and J ends lost 0 bases and 1 base respectively, with 11 bases between them. In germline, CDR1 is SGHRS, CDR2 YFSETQ. The CDR3 runs 16 residues. Here the CDR3 DNA reads TGCGCCAGCAGCTTGGTGGCAGGAGGGAGCAATCAGCCCCAGCATTTT. Amino acids: CASSLVAGGSNQPQHF.

In this sample, this clonotype turned up a few times. The chain combines TRBV29-1 with TRBJ1-1; 8 nucleotides agree with TRBD1. This CDR3 contains 12 residues. V was clipped by 6 bases and J by 6 bases; unmatched bases: 6. The germline gives CDR1 SQVTM, CDR2 ANQGSEA. CDR3 sequence: CSVSGQGAEAFF. Here the CDR3 DNA reads TGCAGCGTCTCCGGACAGGGCGCTGAAGCTTTCTTT. The full variable domain, completed using reference TRBV29-1 and TRBJ1-1, is SAVISQKPSRDICQRGTSLTIQCQVDSQVTMMFWYRQQPGQSLTLIATANQGSEATYESGFVIDKFPISRPNLTFSTLTVSNMSPEDSSIYLCSVSGQGAEAFFGQGTRLTVV.

This clonotype was observed at least ten times. V usage is TRBV6-1 and J usage is TRBJ1-3; D is unresolved. The V gene's germline CDR1 is MNHNS and CDR2 SASEGT. This CDR3 contains 14 residues. V lost 5 bases to trimming and J lost 0 bases, with 8 bases between them. The CDR3 is CASSPQYSGNTIYF. CDR3 bases: TGTGCCAGCAGTCCACAGTACTCTGGAAACACCATATATTTT.

The CDR3 bases are TGTGCCAGCAGCGCCCGGGTGTACCAAGAGACCCAGTACTTC. It specifies CASSARVYQETQYF. V gene TRBV9 combines with J gene TRBJ2-5, with unresolved D. With 3 bases removed from V and 0 bases from J, the gap between germline ends came to 9 bases. CDR1 is SGDLS and CDR2 is YYNGEE in the germline V gene. CDR3 length equals 14 residues.

The sample holds a few counts of this clonotype. The V call is TRBV5-1, the J call TRBJ2-1; TRBD2 is a possible D gene (5 bases). The CDR3 has 16 residues. Germline V gene data show CDR1 as SGHRS and CDR2 as YFSETQ. Trimming stripped 0 bases from V and 6 bases from J, with 16 bases between. The CDR3, as DNA: TGCGCCAGCAGCTTGGGAGCGGATTGGGATGCCAATGAGCAGTTCTTC. Protein product: CASSLGADWDANEQFF.

The gene calls are TRBV6-1 and TRBJ1-5; D call uncertain. V was pared by 8 bases and J by 0 bases, with 14 bases between. The CDR3 contains 15 residues. CDR1 MNHNS and CDR2 SASEGT come from the germline V gene. The chain's CDR3 is CASSRNLNSNQPQHF. The CDR3 nucleotides are TGTGCCAGCTCTCGAAACTTGAATAGCAATCAGCCCCAGCATTTT.

The chain uses TRBV7-8 and TRBJ2-3; 7 nucleotides align to TRBD2. After removal of 3 bases from V and 4 bases from J, the junction contained 16 bases not matched to a gene. The germline gives CDR1 SGHVS, CDR2 FQNEAQ. This CDR3 is built from 18 residues. CDR3 region: CASSFPINRAGEADTQYF. CDR3 sequence (DNA): TGTGCCAGCAGCTTCCCCATTAACCGGGCGGGAGAGGCAGATACGCAGTATTTT.

This rearrangement joins TRBV15 to TRBJ1-2, with D hard to call. From germline, CDR1 is LNHNV and CDR2 YYDKDF (reference sequence). V was trimmed by 3 bases and J by 5 bases, leaving 7 bases between them. The CDR3 contains 12 residues. The CDR3 nucleotides are TGTGCCACCAGCAGCCCGGGGTATGGCTACACCTTC. It translates to CATSSPGYGYTF.

The CDR3 nucleotides read TGCGCCAGCAGCACTGGACTCGGGGATACGCAGTATTTT. Translating it yields CASSTGLGDTQYF. V is TRBV5-1 and J is TRBJ2-3, with a weak D call TRBD2 (5 bases). The CDR3 loop spans 13 amino acids. Per the germline V gene, CDR1 is SGHRS and CDR2 is YFSETQ. Deletions cut 4 bases from V and 6 bases from J, with 12 bases between. Full variable domain (missing parts from reference TRBV5-1 and TRBJ2-3): KAGVTQTPRYLIKTRGQQVTLSCSPISGHRSVSWYQQTPGQGLQFLFEYFSETQRNKGNFPGRFSGRQFSNSRSEMNVSTLELGDSALYLCASSTGLGDTQYFGPGTRLTVL.

This clonotype has a handful of counts. The chain has TRBV15 and TRBJ1-5; D is ambiguous. Germline CDR1 LNHNV, CDR2 YYDKDF (reference sequence). V was clipped by 3 bases and J by 3 bases, with 3 bases between them. The CDR3 sequence is 12 residues long. The CDR3 sequence: CATSSNNQPQHF. CDR3 DNA: TGTGCCACCAGCAGCAACAATCAGCCCCAGCATTTT.

This clonotype was seen more than once but under ten times. J is TRBJ2-1 and V is TRBV27; no clear D gene. There are 14 residues in the CDR3. The ends were cut back, 0 bases at V and 13 bases at J, with 16 bases in the middle. The germline V gene has CDR1 MNHEY and CDR2 SMNVEV (reference sequence). The CDR3 nucleotides read TGTGCCAGCAGTTTATCTGGCCCAAACTCAGAACAGTTCTTC. It encodes CASSLSGPNSEQFF.

This clonotype was counted once. This chain joins TRBV5-1 and TRBJ2-7; 7 bases are shared with TRBD1. The V segment lost 7 bases and the J segment 4 bases; nucleotides outside the gene matches: 5. Looked up from germline, CDR1 is SGHRS and CDR2 is YFSETQ. The length of the CDR3 is 12 residues. The CDR3 DNA is TGCGCCAGCCGACAGGGTCTATACGAGCAGTACTTC. Translated, it gives CASRQGLYEQYF. Looking up the rest from reference TRBV5-1 and TRBJ2-7 gives the full variable domain: KAGVTQTPRYLIKTRGQQVTLSCSPISGHRSVSWYQQTPGQGLQFLFEYFSETQRNKGNFPGRFSGRQFSNSRSEMNVSTLELGDSALYLCASRQGLYEQYFGPGTRLTVT.

The chain combines TRBV5-1 with TRBJ2-6, with a weak D call TRBD2 (6 bases). This CDR3 spans 17 amino acids. V was cut by 4 bases and J by 4 bases, with 18 bases left in between. Germline assignment: CDR1 SGHRS and CDR2 YFSETQ. Here the CDR3 DNA reads TGCGCCAGCAGCCATGGGGTTACCGCGGGGGGGGCCAACGTCCTGACTTTC. Protein sequence: CASSHGVTAGGANVLTF.

The rearrangement uses TRBV7-2 and TRBJ2-7; 7 bases are shared with TRBD2. Germline CDR1 SGHTA, CDR2 FQGNSA. The CDR3 loop spans 13 amino acids. Trimming cost V 5 bases and J 6 bases; bases outside gene matches: 7. Here the CDR3 DNA reads TGTGCCAGCAGCACAGGACTAGTAGGCGAGCAGTACTTC. Amino acids: CASSTGLVGEQYF.

This clonotype was seen a handful of times. The rearrangement uses TRBV12-3 or TRBV12-4 and TRBJ2-2; 11 bases fit TRBD1. This CDR3 contains 15 residues. V lost 7 bases and J lost 0; bases outside the gene matches: 1. The CDR3, as DNA: TGTGCCAGCAAGGGACAGGGGGCGAACACCGGGGAGCTGTTTTTT. Protein product: CASKGQGANTGELFF.

This clonotype was observed a few times. The junction departs from the called germline gene at one end, perhaps through a read error. The chain has TRBV11-2 and TRBJ1-2, with D uncertain. The CDR3 sequence is 11 residues long. Looked up from germline, CDR1 is SGHAT and CDR2 is FQNNGV. CDR3 sequence reads: CASSLGVGESF. For the CDR3, the DNA is TGTGCCAGCAGCTTAGGGGTTGGCGAAAGCTTC.